These 6 T cell receptor beta chains were all obtained from the same sample, sequenced in a study of blood T cells in healthy people across ages. The second PCR ran about 6 to 12 cycles with a sample-barcoded 5' primer and J-beta primers. TCRdb itself ran the 5' RACE reads through MiXCR, one entry per CDR3 protein. This sample has about 1.8 million distinct CDR3 sequences; around half occur once, and the top ten carry roughly 2%. Source material: blood. The receptors were gathered from a woman between 40 and 50 years old in good health.

The gene calls are TRBV10-3 and TRBJ2-7, with TRBD2 matching 8 bases. The J call may be incorrect, as the DNA end agrees better with TRBJ2-5. The CDR3 is 15 amino acids. Germline lookup yields CDR1 ENHRY and CDR2 SYGVKD. The CDR3 spells CAISESTASGETQYF. CDR3 DNA sequence: TGTGCCATCAGTGAGTCGACGGCTAGCGGGGAGACCCAGTACTTC.

This rearrangement joins TRBV7-2 to TRBJ2-5; no definite D call. The CDR3 runs 14 residues. The germline V and J ends were trimmed by 5 bases and 2 bases, with 12 bases remaining between them. Germline V CDR1 and CDR2: SGHTA, FQGNSA. CDR3 nucleotides: TGTGCCAGCAGCGAGGTCACGGCACAAGAGACCCAGTACTTC. As protein: CASSEVTAQETQYF.

V usage is TRBV11-2 and J usage is TRBJ2-4, with D hard to call. V was shortened by 2 bases and J by 2 bases, with 19 bases between the two germline ends. The germline gives CDR1 SGHAT, CDR2 FQNNGV. This CDR3 has 18 amino acids. The CDR3 protein is CASSLPVVGSDPKNIQYF. CDR3 nucleotides: TGTGCCAGCAGCTTACCCGTGGTGGGGTCGGATCCCAAAAACATTCAGTACTTC.

The chain joins TRBV9 to TRBJ2-3, with D perhaps TRBD2 (5 bases). CDR1 SGDLS and CDR2 YYNGEE come from the germline V gene. CDR3 length equals 15 residues. V lost 0 bases, J lost 2 bases, and 10 bases lay in between. The CDR3: CASSVAEGPTDTQYF. The CDR3 DNA reads TGTGCCAGCAGCGTAGCAGAGGGCCCCACAGATACGCAGTATTTT.

In the case of this clonotype: Being one base from a much bigger clone, this may be a read error. The chain recombines TRBV6-5 with TRBJ1-2, with unresolved D. The V end lost 5 bases, the J end lost 3 bases, and 10 bases lay between the germline ends. CDR3 size: 13 residues. The germline gives CDR1 MNHEY, CDR2 SVGAGI. CDR3: CASSDEGDYGYTF. The CDR3 region has the DNA TGTGCCAGCAGTGATGAGGGAGACTATGGCTACACCTTC.

This clonotype was observed a few times. The chain uses TRBV6-5 and TRBJ2-7, with D perhaps TRBD1 or TRBD2 (5 bases each). V lost 6 bases and J 5 bases, leaving 17 bases between the germline ends. The CDR3 is 14 residues long. CDR1 is MNHEY, CDR2 SVGAGI, per germline. The DNA of the CDR3 is TGTGCCAGCAGCGCCGGGACCGGGTTGGACGAGCAGTACTTC. The encoded protein is CASSAGTGLDEQYF.